This T cell receptor (beta chain) emerged from a study of regulatory and conventional T cells in breast cancer (dated by TCRdb to between 2015 and 2017). The CDR3 measures 16 amino acids from cysteine to phenylalanine. Just CDR3 DNA is preserved here, 48 bases in frame from base 1. The V end gives up 1 base and the J end 2 bases, leaving 1 base in the junction not matched to a gene. CDR1 SGHTA and CDR2 FQGNSA were looked up in the germline V gene. Library generation was performed with PCR. These reads were obtained on an Illumina MiSeq. TCRdb applied fastp at Q25 and MiXCR to the public reads, then kept only in-frame beta chains. Every distinct CDR3 protein forms one entry, paired with its most common genes and DNA. Counted in this sample were under 20,000 distinct CDR3 sequences; around a third of them appeared once. Roughly 1.5% of the sample is held by the ten biggest clonotypes. This clonotype was observed a handful of times. The target of this receptor is not known. One base away there is no much larger clone; base qualities are not given.

This sequence originates from a female donor in good health. The source material was conventional T cells from blood. The chain is encoded by TRBV7-2 joined to TRBJ2-1; the central 11 bases match TRBD2. The CDR3 has the sequence CASSLVSGGAYNEQFF. In nucleotide form, the sequence is TGTGCCAGCAGCTTAGTTAGCGGGGGGGCCTACAATGAGCAGTTCTTC.